One sample yielded the 23 T cell receptor beta chains listed below, sequenced in a study of cytomegalovirus exposure and HLA in healthy donors. PCR was performed using 60 Vbeta and 13 Jbeta primers. Profiling relied on immunoSEQ multiplex PCR, and the TCRdb table lists in-frame clones only, not all of them. This sample yields 200,000 or so clones, of which 82% are seen a single time; 0.098% belongs to the top ten. Sequencing was carried out using PBMCs. These receptor sequences come from a boy aged 2-9 years in good health and CMV-seronegative.

This rearrangement joins TRBV18 to TRBJ1-2; D uncertain. The V and J ends lost 3 bases and 7 bases respectively, with 21 bases between them. CDR3 length equals 16 residues. The germline CDR1 and CDR2 sequences are KGHSH and LQKENI. CDR3 sequence (DNA): TGTGCCAGCTCACCCTCAGTTAGCCGTTCCGGCGGTGGCTACACCTTC. It translates to CASSPSVSRSGGGYTF.

J is TRBJ2-7 and V is TRBV11-2; 12 bases fit TRBD2. The CDR3 loop spans 16 amino acids. V dropped 8 bases and J dropped 6; count of bases not matched to a gene: 14. Germline V gives CDR1 SGHAT, CDR2 FQNNGV. The CDR3 is CASRRLAGAPRGEQYF. The CDR3 bases are TGTGCCAGCCGACGACTAGCGGGGGCCCCGAGGGGCGAGCAGTACTTC.

CDR3 nucleotide sequence: TGCGCCAGCAGCCAGAACCAGGGGAGTCCCGGGGAGCTGTTTTTT. Amino acid sequence: CASSQNQGSPGELFF. The chain has TRBV4-1 and TRBJ2-2; a weak D match, TRBD1 (6 bases). The CDR3 totals 15 residues. V dropped 3 bases and J dropped 6 bases, with 14 bases sitting between them. Germline CDR1 MGHRA, CDR2 YSYEKL.

V usage is TRBV2 and J usage is TRBJ1-5; 8 nucleotides agree with TRBD1. V lost 6 bases to trimming and J lost 6 bases; unmatched junction nucleotides: 10. Germline values: CDR1 SNHLY, CDR2 FYNNEI. The CDR3 has 15 residues. CDR3 nucleotide sequence: TGTGCCAGCAGGGAGGACAGGGTGAGAACTCAGCCCCAGCATTTT. It encodes CASREDRVRTQPQHF.

The J gene is TRBJ1-1, the V gene TRBV6-6; D gene ambiguous. The CDR3 extends over 13 amino acids. Germline V CDR1 and CDR2: MNHNY, SVGAGI (reference sequence). The V end lost 7 bases, the J end lost 8 bases, and 17 bases lay between the germline ends. CDR3 in DNA: TGTGCCAGCACCGAACCCGAAAACAGAGAAGCTTTCTTT. Translated: CASTEPENREAFF.

This clone was seen a single time. V gene TRBV30 combines with J gene TRBJ1-6; tentative D call: TRBD1 (5 bases). This CDR3 is built from 13 residues. From germline, CDR1 is GTSNPN and CDR2 SVGIG (reference sequence). Trimming removed 1 base from V and 8 bases from J, with 9 bases in between. The CDR3, as DNA: TGTGCCTGGAGTGCCCAGACAGATTCACCCCTCCACTTT. It yields the protein CAWSAQTDSPLHF.

This clone occurred a few times. The V gene is TRBV7-2, the J gene TRBJ1-2; no definite D call. The CDR3 is 15 residues long. The V gene lost 3 bases and the J gene lost 7 bases, with 18 bases spanning the gap. Germline CDR1 and CDR2: SGHTA and FQGNSA. CDR3 sequence reads: CASSFSTPPRGGYTF. For the CDR3, the DNA is TGTGCCAGCAGCTTTTCTACCCCCCCTCGTGGTGGCTACACCTTC.

V usage is TRBV5-5 and J usage is TRBJ1-2, with D hard to call. V was clipped by 6 bases and J by 2 bases, with 14 bases between them. From germline, CDR1 is SGHKS and CDR2 YYEKEE (reference sequence). The CDR3 consists of 14 residues. The CDR3 protein is CASKPQTSNYGYTF. The CDR3 DNA reads TGTGCCAGCAAACCCCAGACATCAAACTATGGCTACACCTTC.

The V gene is TRBV21-1, the J gene TRBJ1-6; the table calls TRBD1, which could not be checked here. TRBV21-1 is recorded as a pseudogene. CDR3 length equals 18 residues. The CDR3 sequence is CASSKVLQACSYNSPLHF. The CDR3 bases are TGTGCCAGCAGCAAAGTATTACAGGCCTGCTCCTATAATTCACCCCTCCACTTT.

The chain has TRBV6-1 and TRBJ1-1, with TRBD1 matching 9 bases. V gave up 4 bases and J gave up 1 base; unmatched junction bases: 13. Germline loops: CDR1 MNHNS, CDR2 SASEGT. The CDR3 length is 18 residues. In DNA form, the CDR3 reads TGTGCCAGCAGTGGAAGGAGGGACAGGGAGGTCCCGAACACTGAAGCTTTCTTT. Protein product: CASSGRRDREVPNTEAFF.

The J gene is TRBJ2-7, the V gene TRBV7-8, with a weak D call TRBD2 (5 bases). CDR3 length: 17 residues. Germline-derived CDR1 and CDR2 are SGHVS and FQNEAQ. With 1 base removed from V and 0 bases from J, the gap between germline ends came to 16 bases. CDR3 amino acids: CASSLVSSGSSSYEQYF. As DNA, the CDR3 is TGTGCCAGCAGCTTAGTGTCTTCGGGGAGTAGCTCCTACGAGCAGTACTTC.

The V call is TRBV6-1, the J call TRBJ1-2, with D possibly being TRBD1 (5 bases). The CDR3 loop spans 11 amino acids. Trimming left V 8 bases short and J 4 bases short, with 8 bases between. In germline, CDR1 is MNHNS, CDR2 SASEGT. The CDR3 loop reads CASDSFYGYTF. The CDR3 region has the DNA TGTGCCAGCGACAGTTTCTATGGCTACACCTTC.

The chain has TRBV7-2 and TRBJ1-2; perhaps TRBD1 as D (5 bases). V was pared by 5 bases and J by 6 bases, with 28 bases between. Germline-derived CDR1 and CDR2 are SGHTA and FQGNSA. The CDR3 contains 18 residues. CDR3 DNA: TGTGCCAGCAGCCGCCCCCGGCAGGGACTACTTCCCTTCCATGGCTACACCTTC. It is translated as CASSRPRQGLLPFHGYTF.

The CDR3 nucleotides are TGTGCCAGTAGTTTGAGGACAGGGTGGCAAGAGACCCAGTACTTC. Translated, it gives CASSLRTGWQETQYF. The rearrangement uses TRBV19 and TRBJ2-7, with 8 positions matching TRBD1. TRBJ2-5 matches the DNA end more closely, so the J call is doubtful. Germline V gene sequence: CDR1 LNHDA, CDR2 SQIVND (reference sequence). CDR3 length: 15 amino acids.

The rearrangement links TRBV19 to TRBJ2-7; perhaps TRBD1 as D (5 bases). The ends were cut back, 0 bases at V and 4 bases at J, with 13 bases in the middle. CDR3 length equals 15 residues. The germline gives CDR1 LNHDA, CDR2 SQIVND (reference sequence). CDR3 sequence (DNA): TGTGCCAGTAGTATAGATCCGACAGTGTCGTACGAGCAGTACTTC. Amino acids: CASSIDPTVSYEQYF.

The chain couples TRBV7-2 to TRBJ2-1, with TRBD2 matching over 12 bases. V shed 4 bases, J shed 10 bases, and the junction held 5 bases outside the gene matches. This CDR3 comprises 14 residues. Germline V gene lookup returns CDR1 SGHTA and CDR2 FQGNSA. The CDR3 region has the DNA TGTGCCAGCAGCTCTAGCGGGGGGGCCTGGGAGCAGTTCTTC. It is translated as CASSSSGGAWEQFF.

V usage is TRBV7-9 and J usage is TRBJ2-5, with D possibly matching TRBD2 (6 bases). Trimming removed 0 bases from V and 5 bases from J, with 10 bases in between. Germline V CDR1 and CDR2: SEHNR, FQNEAQ (reference sequence). The CDR3 is 14 amino acids. CDR3 DNA sequence: TGTGCCAGCAGCTTAGCTACGGGGGTGGAGACCCAGTACTTC. Encoded protein: CASSLATGVETQYF. The full variable domain, in which reference TRBV7-9 and TRBJ2-5 provide the parts outside the CDR3, is DTGVSQNPRHKITKRGQNVTFRCDPISEHNRLYWYRQTLGQGPEFLTYFQNEAQLEKSRLLSDRFSAERPKGSFSTLEIQRTEQGDSAMYLCASSLATGVETQYFGPGTRLLVL.

The rearrangement joins TRBV27 to TRBJ2-2, with 8 bases matching TRBD2. Trimming at V came to 6 bases and at J to 7 bases, leaving 1 base not matched to a gene. Germline-derived CDR1 and CDR2 are MNHEY and SMNVEV (reference sequence). The CDR3 is made up of 12 amino acids. Here the CDR3 reads CASRSGGGELFF. The CDR3 bases are TGTGCCAGCAGGAGCGGGGGCGGGGAGCTGTTTTTT.

This clone was observed a handful of times. V usage is TRBV10-3 and J usage is TRBJ2-1, with D possibly being TRBD2 (6 bases). Germline CDR1 is ENHRY and CDR2 is SYGVKD. Trimming removed 7 bases from V and 6 bases from J, with 13 bases in between. This CDR3 region has 13 residues. As DNA, the CDR3 is TGTGCCATCACGGAGGGCCGCACCAATGAGCAGTTCTTC. This codes for CAITEGRTNEQFF.

V usage is TRBV5-4 and J usage is TRBJ1-3; no firm D call. V was trimmed by 2 bases and J by 0 bases, leaving 6 bases between them. The CDR3 is made up of 14 amino acids. CDR1 is SGHNT, CDR2 YYREEE, per germline (reference sequence). The CDR3 bases are TGTGCCAGCAGCTTTGAGAGCTCTGGAAACACCATATATTTT. It yields the protein CASSFESSGNTIYF.

The chain employs TRBV9 and TRBJ2-3; D is perhaps TRBD2 (5 bases). Trimming removed 3 bases from V and 1 base from J, with 12 bases in between. Germline CDR1 is SGDLS and CDR2 is YYNGEE. The CDR3 is 15 residues long. Here the CDR3 DNA reads TGTGCCAGCAGCGCCCCCGCCGGGGGCACAGATACGCAGTATTTT. Residues: CASSAPAGGTDTQYF.

The chain links TRBV25-1 to TRBJ2-1; TRBD2 might be the D (7 bases). Germline V gives CDR1 MGHDK, CDR2 SYGVNS. V was pared by 4 bases and J by 2 bases, with 9 bases between. CDR3 length: 14 residues. CDR3 residues: CASSVGGPYNEQFF. The CDR3 coding sequence is TGTGCCAGCAGTGTGGGGGGGCCCTACAATGAGCAGTTCTTC.

The gene calls are TRBV29-1 and TRBJ2-7; 7 nucleotides match TRBD1. The CDR3 is made up of 12 amino acids. Germline CDR1 is SQVTM and CDR2 is ANQGSEA. V lost 4 bases, J lost 3 bases, and 3 bases stayed unmatched. The CDR3 bases are TGCAGCGTTGGACAGGGTCGCTACGAGCAGTACTTC. It is translated as CSVGQGRYEQYF.